The clone carrying this T cell receptor (beta chain) has just one count. The data belong to a study of T cells in Graves' hyperthyroidism and ophthalmopathy. Newly diagnosed hyperthyroidism, duration under 2 months, in patients aged 18 to 65. Amplified TCR beta CDR3 regions came from RNA transcripts. HTBI primers were used for first-round RT-PCR of the TCR CDR3. TCRdb processed the multiplex PCR reads anew with MiXCR; each CDR3 protein has one entry. The sample includes approximately 210,000 distinct CDR3 sequences, about 15% of them seen just once. Germline CDR1 reads PRHDT; CDR2 reads FYEKMQ (reference sequence). The CDR3 contains 17 residues. Unmatched junction bases numbered 11, after V lost 5 bases and J lost 7 bases.

The origin of this receptor is a man between 50 and 59 years old with Graves' hyperthyroidism. The J gene is TRBJ2-1, the V gene TRBV13, with TRBD2 matching over 13 bases. Sequenced material: blood. The CDR3 loop reads CASSRAGLAGRVNEQFF. The CDR3 DNA follows: TGTGCCAGCAGCCGCGCGGGACTAGCGGGACGGGTGAATGAGCAGTTCTTC.